The rows below give T cell receptor beta chains drawn from one sample of a study of blood T cells in healthy people across ages. Via MiXCR, TCRdb re-called the 5' RACE reads, giving one row per CDR3 protein. The table includes fewer than 2,000,000 distinct CDR3 sequences, roughly 32% detected once. The sequenced sample consisted of blood. The receptor set was obtained from a woman aged 30 to 39 in good health. CDR3s include the opening cysteine and the closing phenylalanine or tryptophan. D genes are given only for firm matches. Clone size appears in some rows only: once, few, many, or a class for an expanded clone.

CDR3 length: 15; clone size: NA; D gene: NA; J gene: TRBJ2-5; V gene: TRBV24-1; CDR3 DNA: TGTGCCACCAGTGGGGACGCTGGATGGGGCGAGACCCAGTACTTC; CDR3 protein: CATSGDAGWGETQYF
CDR3 length: 15; clone size: NA; D gene: TRBD1; J gene: TRBJ2-7; V gene: TRBV28; CDR3 DNA: TGTGCCAGCAGGGCGCCGGGACAGGTCCTCTACGAGCAGTACTTC; CDR3 protein: CASRAPGQVLYEQYF
CDR3 length: 16; clone size: NA; D gene: NA; J gene: TRBJ2-4; V gene: TRBV7-8; CDR3 DNA: TGTGCCAGCAGCTTAGCGTGGGTCGGAGCCAAAAACATTCAGTACTTC; CDR3 protein: CASSLAWVGAKNIQYF
CDR3 length: 14; clone size: few; D gene: NA; J gene: TRBJ2-3; V gene: TRBV6-6; CDR3 DNA: TGTGCCAGCAGTTACGCGGATAGCACAGATACGCAGTATTTT; CDR3 protein: CASSYADSTDTQYF
CDR3 length: 15; clone size: NA; D gene: TRBD2; J gene: TRBJ2-1; V gene: TRBV7-2; CDR3 DNA: TGTACCAGCAGCTTATCCAGCGGGAGTTATGATGAGCAGTTCTTC; CDR3 protein: CTSSLSSGSYDEQFF
CDR3 length: 14; clone size: few; D gene: TRBD1; J gene: TRBJ1-2; V gene: TRBV20-1; CDR3 DNA: TGCAGTGCTCTACACTCGGACAGGGGCTATGGCTACACCTTC; CDR3 protein: CSALHSDRGYGYTF
CDR3 length: 16; clone size: NA; D gene: NA; J gene: TRBJ1-3; V gene: TRBV28; CDR3 DNA: TGTGCCAGCAGTCCGGGGGGTTGGAATTCTGGAAACACCATATATTTT; CDR3 protein: CASSPGGWNSGNTIYF
CDR3 length: 16; clone size: NA; D gene: TRBD2; J gene: TRBJ2-1; V gene: TRBV9; CDR3 DNA: TGTGCCAGCAGCGTAGGAGCGGGAGGGCCTCACAATGAGCAGTTCTTC; CDR3 protein: CASSVGAGGPHNEQFF
CDR3 length: 16; clone size: few; D gene: NA; J gene: TRBJ2-7; V gene: TRBV7-8; CDR3 DNA: TGTGCCAGCAGCTTACAGGGCGGCCGTGGCCCGATGGAGCAGTACTTC; CDR3 protein: CASSLQGGRGPMEQYF
CDR3 length: 16; clone size: once; D gene: TRBD2; J gene: TRBJ2-5; V gene: TRBV7-6; CDR3 DNA: TGTGCCAGCAGCGTCCTTTGGGGGGGGGAGCAAGAGACCCAGTACTTC; CDR3 protein: CASSVLWGGEQETQYF
CDR3 length: 15; clone size: many; D gene: TRBD2; J gene: TRBJ2-7; V gene: TRBV11-2; CDR3 DNA: TGTGCCAGCAGGTCTAGCGGGGGGGCCTCCTACGAGCAGTACTTC; CDR3 protein: CASRSSGGASYEQYF
CDR3 length: 12; clone size: few; D gene: TRBD1; J gene: TRBJ1-1; V gene: TRBV12-3/TRBV12-4; CDR3 DNA: TGTGCCGCGGGACAGCCATTCACTGAAGCTTTCTTT; CDR3 protein: CAAGQPFTEAFF
CDR3 length: 13; clone size: few; D gene: NA; J gene: TRBJ2-7; V gene: TRBV27; CDR3 DNA: TGTGCCAGCAAACGTAGCGGCTCCTACGAGCAGTACTTC; CDR3 protein: CASKRSGSYEQYF
CDR3 length: 15; clone size: few; D gene: NA; J gene: TRBJ2-1; V gene: TRBV7-2; CDR3 DNA: TGTGCCAGCAGCTTTACCCAGAGCTCCTACAATGAGCAGTTCTTC; CDR3 protein: CASSFTQSSYNEQFF
CDR3 length: 15; clone size: NA; D gene: TRBD2; J gene: TRBJ2-1; V gene: TRBV20-1; CDR3 DNA: TGCAGTGCTCCCGTCGGGACTAGCGCTAACAATGAGCAGTTCTTC; CDR3 protein: CSAPVGTSANNEQFF
CDR3 length: 12; clone size: few; D gene: NA; J gene: TRBJ1-2; V gene: TRBV5-6; CDR3 DNA: TGTGCCAGCAGCTTGCTACAGGATGGCTACACCTTC; CDR3 protein: CASSLLQDGYTF
CDR3 length: 15; clone size: NA; D gene: NA; J gene: TRBJ2-1; V gene: TRBV7-9; CDR3 DNA: TGTGCCAGCAGCCGGTCGTCCACACAATACAATGAGCAGTTCTTC; CDR3 protein: CASSRSSTQYNEQFF
CDR3 length: 14; clone size: NA; D gene: NA; J gene: TRBJ2-1; V gene: TRBV28; CDR3 DNA: TGTGCCAGCAGCCGGACGGGCCTTTACAATGAGCAGTTCTTC; CDR3 protein: CASSRTGLYNEQFF
CDR3 length: 14; clone size: many; D gene: NA; J gene: TRBJ2-7; V gene: TRBV20-1; CDR3 DNA: TGCAGTGCCCCGCTGGGTAGCGGAGCCTACGAGCAGTACTTC; CDR3 protein: CSAPLGSGAYEQYF
CDR3 length: 16; clone size: many; D gene: TRBD1; J gene: TRBJ2-1; V gene: TRBV7-9; CDR3 DNA: TGTGCCAGCAGCTCAACCTACGACAGGGTTTCTTATGAGCAGTTCTTC; CDR3 protein: CASSSTYDRVSYEQFF
CDR3 length: 16; clone size: NA; D gene: TRBD2; J gene: TRBJ2-7; V gene: TRBV4-1; CDR3 DNA: TGCGCCAGCAGCCATTTAGCGGGAGAGGTGGTCTACGAGCAGTACTTC; CDR3 protein: CASSHLAGEVVYEQYF
CDR3 length: 18; clone size: NA; D gene: TRBD2; J gene: TRBJ2-6; V gene: TRBV28; CDR3 DNA: TGTGCCACCCGGACTAGCGGGAATCCCTTTTGGGGGGCCAACGTCCTGACTTTC; CDR3 protein: CATRTSGNPFWGANVLTF
CDR3 length: 15; clone size: NA; D gene: NA; J gene: TRBJ1-6; V gene: TRBV9; CDR3 DNA: TGTGCCAGCAGCCCCCTTGCGACGGATAATTCACCCCTCCACTTT; CDR3 protein: CASSPLATDNSPLHF
CDR3 length: 14; clone size: few; D gene: TRBD2; J gene: TRBJ2-1; V gene: TRBV20-1; CDR3 DNA: TGCAGTGCCCCTCTCGGGCGGGAGAACAATGAGCAGTTCTTC; CDR3 protein: CSAPLGRENNEQFF
CDR3 length: 17; clone size: few; D gene: NA; J gene: TRBJ2-5; V gene: TRBV5-1; CDR3 DNA: TGCGCCAGCAGCTTCAGGGGCGCGGTCGAAAGCCAAGAGACCCAGTACTTC; CDR3 protein: CASSFRGAVESQETQYF
CDR3 length: 14; clone size: NA; D gene: NA; J gene: TRBJ2-7; V gene: TRBV3-1; CDR3 DNA: TGTGCCAGCAGTCTTACGGTCGGTGTGGGTGAGCAGTACTTC; CDR3 protein: CASSLTVGVGEQYF
CDR3 length: 14; clone size: NA; D gene: NA; J gene: TRBJ2-7; V gene: TRBV27; CDR3 DNA: TGTGCCAGCAGTTTTGGTTCACCGGTGGACGAGCAGTACTTC; CDR3 protein: CASSFGSPVDEQYF
CDR3 length: 13; clone size: NA; D gene: NA; J gene: TRBJ1-5; V gene: TRBV29-1; CDR3 DNA: TGCAGCGTGGAAGGTCAAGGTACTGAGCCCCAGCATTTT; CDR3 protein: CSVEGQGTEPQHF
CDR3 length: 13; clone size: NA; D gene: TRBD1; J gene: TRBJ1-1; V gene: TRBV27; CDR3 DNA: TGTGCCAGCAGTGGACAGGGGGGTGGGGAAGCTTTCTTT; CDR3 protein: CASSGQGGGEAFF
CDR3 length: 14; clone size: many; D gene: TRBD1; J gene: TRBJ2-7; V gene: TRBV10-3; CDR3 DNA: TGTGCCATCAGTGGGGGACAGGGGGCTTACGAGCAGTACTTC; CDR3 protein: CAISGGQGAYEQYF